The rows below give T cell receptor beta chains drawn from one sample of a study of cytomegalovirus exposure and HLA in healthy donors. Method: immunoSEQ multiplex PCR; TCRdb's copy keeps in-frame clones and lacks some. In the table there are under 200,000 clones, 75% of which are singletons. The source material was PBMCs. These receptors all stem from a male donor in good health and CMV-seronegative. Each CDR3 is given with its conserved first and last residue. The D gene is left open where the match is weak. Expanded clones get a size class; other rows say once, few or many, or leave the size out.

size,V,length,D,J,DNA,CDR3
once,TRBV28,12,NA,TRBJ1-1,TGTGCCAGCAGACGGTTGGACACTGAAGCTTTCTTT,CASRRLDTEAFF
few,TRBV29-1,13,TRBD1,TRBJ1-1,TGCAGCATCCTGGGACAGCTTAACACTGAAGCTTTCTTT,CSILGQLNTEAFF
few,TRBV28,15,NA,TRBJ2-1,TGTGCCAGCAGCCACGGAGGGGGGGCGGGAAATGAGCAGTTCTTC,CASSHGGGAGNEQFF
NA,TRBV5-5,13,NA,TRBJ2-5,TGTGCCAGCAGCTTGGCGGGGAAAGAGACCCAGTACTTC,CASSLAGKETQYF
NA,TRBV5-1,15,TRBD2,TRBJ2-5,TGCGCCAGCAGCGAGGGAGCGGGGGCGGGGGAGACCCAGTACTTC,CASSEGAGAGETQYF
NA,TRBV28,13,NA,TRBJ1-2,TGTGCCAGCAGTTTAGGGCGGGAACGGGGCTACACCTTC,CASSLGRERGYTF
NA,TRBV2,14,NA,TRBJ1-6,TGTGCCAGCAGTGAAACAGGCTCGTATTCACCCCTCCACTTT,CASSETGSYSPLHF
NA,TRBV28,13,NA,TRBJ1-4,TGTGCCAGCAGTTCGGTCGCGGGGGAAAAACTGTTTTTT,CASSSVAGEKLFF
NA,TRBV4-1,15,TRBD1,TRBJ2-7,TGCGCCAGCAGCCAAGAAAGGACAGGTCCCTACGAGCAGTACTTC,CASSQERTGPYEQYF
NA,TRBV5-4,14,TRBD2,TRBJ2-7,TGTGCCAGCAGTTCAAATCCGCTAGCGGGAGGTCAGTACTTC,CASSSNPLAGGQYF
NA,TRBV9,17,TRBD1,TRBJ1-3,TGTGCCAGCAGCGTAGGGACAGGGGTATACTCTGGAAACACCATATATTTT,CASSVGTGVYSGNTIYF
NA,TRBV5-6,16,NA,TRBJ2-3,TGTGCCAGCAGTTTGCTTTTAGGAGCCAGCACAGATACGCAGTATTTT,CASSLLLGASTDTQYF
NA,TRBV19,16,NA,TRBJ1-3,TGTGCCAGTAGCGGGGAGGAATTCAACTCTGGAAACACCATATATTTT,CASSGEEFNSGNTIYF
NA,TRBV5-4,14,NA,TRBJ2-1,TGTGCCAGCAGCTTGGGTAGCTATCATAATGAGCAGTTCTTC,CASSLGSYHNEQFF
NA,TRBV12-5,14,NA,TRBJ2-7,TGTGCTAGTGGTCTCCCCACGAGCTCCTACGAGCAGTACTTC,CASGLPTSSYEQYF
NA,TRBV27,14,TRBD1,TRBJ2-7,TGTGCCAGCAGTCTCCAGGGGGAATCCTACGAGCAGTACTTC,CASSLQGESYEQYF
NA,TRBV7-2,13,TRBD1,TRBJ2-2,TGTGCCAGCAGCTTTCAGCAACAGGGGTTCCTGTTTTTT,CASSFQQQGFLFF
NA,TRBV28,13,NA,TRBJ1-2,TGTGCCAGCAGAGCAGGGTCTATGGAGGGCTACACCTTC,CASRAGSMEGYTF
NA,TRBV27,18,NA,TRBJ1-1,TGTGCCAGCACCTCGGCGGTGGGTCAGGGTGGGCATAACACTGAAGCTTTCTTT,CASTSAVGQGGHNTEAFF
NA,TRBV27,15,TRBD2,TRBJ2-3,TGTGCCAGCAGTTTTTGGCGGGGGGGCCCTGATACGCAGTATTTT,CASSFWRGGPDTQYF
NA,TRBV19,16,TRBD1,TRBJ1-3,TGTGCCAGTAGTTACGGGACAGGTCCCTCTGGAAACACCATATATTTT,CASSYGTGPSGNTIYF
few,TRBV11-2,14,NA,TRBJ1-1,TGTGCCAGCAGCTTAGTTTCAGAGAACACTGAAGCTTTCTTT,CASSLVSENTEAFF
NA,TRBV7-9,15,TRBD1,TRBJ1-5,TGTGCCAGCAGCCTTACAGGGGACGGGCATCAGCCCCAGCATTTT,CASSLTGDGHQPQHF
NA,TRBV4-2,17,NA,TRBJ2-6,TGTGCCAGCAGCCTGATAAGTCAGGGGTCTGGGGCCAACGTCCTGACTTTC,CASSLISQGSGANVLTF
NA,TRBV7-7,13,NA,TRBJ2-2,TGTGCCAGCAGCTTAACAGACACCGGGGAGCTGTTTTTT,CASSLTDTGELFF
NA,TRBV6-5,14,NA,TRBJ1-2,TGTGCCAGCAGTTACACGGACAGTCGGTATGGCTACACCTTC,CASSYTDSRYGYTF
NA,TRBV5-1,17,NA,TRBJ2-1,TGCGCCAGCAGCTTGCACGGGGTTGGGACTTCCTACAATGAGCAGTTCTTC,CASSLHGVGTSYNEQFF
NA,TRBV19,14,TRBD1,TRBJ2-2,TGTGCCAGTAGTATAACAGGGGTCCCCGGGGAGCTGTTTTTT,CASSITGVPGELFF
NA,TRBV5-4,13,NA,TRBJ1-5,TGTGCCAGCAGCTTGGGCAGGGATCAGCCCCAGCATTTT,CASSLGRDQPQHF
NA,TRBV10-3,15,TRBD1,TRBJ1-5,TGTGCCATCAGTCCCGGGACAGGGTCGGGACAGCCCCAGCATTTT,CAISPGTGSGQPQHF
NA,TRBV30,15,NA,TRBJ2-1,TGTGCCTGGAGTGATCTGCCACAGAACTACAATGAGCAGTTCTTC,CAWSDLPQNYNEQFF
NA,TRBV7-6,16,TRBD1,TRBJ2-7,TGTGCCAGCAGCACGAACCGGGACAGACCTACCTACGAGCAGTACTTC,CASSTNRDRPTYEQYF
NA,TRBV5-8,13,NA,TRBJ2-7,TGTGCCAGTTCTAGATCAAACTCCTACGAGCAGTACTTC,CASSRSNSYEQYF
NA,TRBV7-9,13,NA,TRBJ2-6,TGTGCCAGCAGCGGCTCTGGGGCCGACGTCCTGACTTTC,CASSGSGADVLTF
NA,TRBV6-5,15,TRBD2,TRBJ2-3,TGTGCCAGCAGTTTTAGAGGGAGCGGGGTCGATACGCAGTATTTT,CASSFRGSGVDTQYF
NA,TRBV27,14,NA,TRBJ1-1,TGTGCCAGCAGTTTATCTAGGGGCCGGACTGAAGCTTTCTTT,CASSLSRGRTEAFF
NA,TRBV18,13,NA,TRBJ1-2,TGTGCCAGCTCACCTGCCCCAGGGGATGGCTACACCTTC,CASSPAPGDGYTF
NA,TRBV5-1,12,NA,TRBJ2-7,TGCGCCAGCAGTCTGGGGGCCCGCGAGCAGTACTTC,CASSLGAREQYF
NA,TRBV10-3,13,NA,TRBJ2-2,TGTGCCGTTTTGGCAGGGCTCACCGGGGAGCTGTTTTTT,CAVLAGLTGELFF
NA,TRBV6-5,14,TRBD2,TRBJ2-5,TGTGCCAGCAGACTAGCGGGAGAGGGAGAGACCCAGTACTTC,CASRLAGEGETQYF
NA,TRBV7-2,16,NA,TRBJ2-1,TGTGCCAGCAGCTTAACGCTACTAAATACCTACAATGAGCAGTTCTTC,CASSLTLLNTYNEQFF
few,TRBV9,15,TRBD2,TRBJ2-3,TGTGCCAGCAGCGTCCGGGAGGGCCTCACAGATACGCAGTATTTT,CASSVREGLTDTQYF
NA,TRBV7-3,16,TRBD2,TRBJ2-7,TGTGCCAGCAGCAACCCTCGGGCGGGAGTGTACAACGAGCAGTACTTC,CASSNPRAGVYNEQYF
NA,TRBV5-3,14,NA,TRBJ2-2,TGTGCCAGAAGCGGGCTTTCGAACACCGGGGAGCTGTTTTTT,CARSGLSNTGELFF
NA,TRBV5-4,15,NA,TRBJ2-3,TGTGCCAGCAGCTTGGGTGATACTAGCACAGATACGCAGTATTTT,CASSLGDTSTDTQYF
once,TRBV7-9,13,NA,TRBJ2-3,TGTGCCAGCAGCGTGTTGTCGACAGATACGCAGTATTTT,CASSVLSTDTQYF
NA,TRBV7-9,16,NA,TRBJ2-7,TGTGCCAGCAGCCATCTTAACGGTCCGGGTGCGTACGAGCAGTACTTC,CASSHLNGPGAYEQYF